These 20 T cell receptor beta chains share one sample of origin, sequenced in a study of blood T cell repertoires in COVID-19. TCRdb's table, derived via immunoSEQ multiplex PCR, lists solely in-frame clones and lacks some. The table shows about 98,000 clones, with about nine tenths occurring only once. What was sequenced was peripheral blood. The source of these receptors is a woman aged 45-65 years with COVID-19, enrolled during active disease.

J is TRBJ2-1 and V is TRBV2; the D gene is possibly TRBD1 (6 bases). Germline CDR1 SNHLY, CDR2 FYNNEI. Trimming took off 7 bases at V and 8 bases at J, with 18 bases between the two ends. There are 14 residues in the CDR3. The CDR3 protein is CASIFGTLSDEQFF. The DNA of the CDR3 is TGTGCCAGCATTTTCGGGACATTGAGCGATGAGCAGTTCTTC. Supplemented by reference TRBV2 and TRBJ2-1, the full variable domain reads EPEVTQTPSHQVTQMGQEVILRCVPISNHLYFYWYRQILGQKVEFLVSFYNNEISEKSEIFDDQFSVERPDGSNFTLKIRSTKLEDSAMYFCASIFGTLSDEQFFGPGTRLTVL.

Only one count was recorded for this clone. This sequence joins TRBV28 and TRBJ2-5; D perhaps matches TRBD2 (6 bases). The CDR3 has 15 residues. Germline V gene sequence: CDR1 MDHEN, CDR2 SYDVKM. Trimming took 3 bases from V and 5 from J, leaving 16 bases between them. CDR3 DNA sequence: TGTGCCAGCAGTTTTATGGGGGGAAGCGGGGAGACCCAGTACTTC. Protein product: CASSFMGGSGETQYF.

This rearrangement joins TRBV30 to TRBJ1-5; tentative D call: TRBD1 (5 bases). Germline V CDR1 and CDR2: GTSNPN, SVGIG (reference sequence). The CDR3 loop spans 14 amino acids. Trimming left V 0 bases short and J 6 bases short, with 12 bases between. CDR3 loop: CAWSVSRQSQPQHF. CDR3 DNA: TGTGCCTGGAGTGTTTCCAGACAGAGTCAGCCCCAGCATTTT.

The chain carries TRBV2 and TRBJ1-5; 7 positions match TRBD1. V gave up 4 bases and J gave up 7 bases; unmatched junction bases: 7. The length of the CDR3 is 14 residues. CDR1 SNHLY and CDR2 FYNNEI come from the germline V gene. The CDR3 coding sequence is TGTGCCAGCAGTGCCCAAGGGGGCAGACAGCCCCAGCATTTT. Translation gives CASSAQGGRQPQHF.

J is TRBJ2-1 and V is TRBV7-9, with TRBD1 matching 7 bases. The germline CDR1 and CDR2 sequences are SEHNR and FQNEAQ (reference sequence). The ends lost 1 base at V and 8 bases at J; junction bases unmatched: 2. The length of the CDR3 is 13 residues. The CDR3 here is CASSLGGGDEQFF. The CDR3 DNA follows: TGTGCCAGCAGCTTAGGAGGGGGCGATGAGCAGTTCTTC.

The genes are TRBV19 and TRBJ1-2, with D unresolved. Germline CDR1 is LNHDA and CDR2 is SQIVND (reference sequence). Deletions cut 10 bases from V and 8 bases from J, with 17 bases between. The CDR3 length is 12 residues. CDR3 sequence reads: CATLIAGWGYTF. In DNA, the CDR3 is TGTGCCACCCTTATAGCGGGCTGGGGCTACACCTTC.

V usage is TRBV3-1 (or the pseudogene TRBV3-2) and J usage is TRBJ1-2, with 8 bases matching TRBD1. CDR1 is LGHDT, CDR2 YNNKEL, per germline (reference sequence). The CDR3 is 18 amino acids. Germline trimming cut 3 bases from V and 0 bases from J; bases unmatched to any gene: 12. The CDR3 DNA sequence: TGTGCCAGCAGCCACCGGCCATGGGGACAGGACTCTAACTATGGCTACACCTTC. Residues: CASSHRPWGQDSNYGYTF.

The V gene is TRBV2, the J gene TRBJ1-1, with a possible D match to TRBD1 (5 bases). This CDR3 region has 14 residues. CDR1 is SNHLY, CDR2 FYNNEI, per germline. The germline V and J ends were trimmed by 5 bases and 3 bases, with 13 bases remaining between them. In DNA, the CDR3 is TGTGCCAGCAGTTTTACCGAAGGGGACACTGAAGCTTTCTTT. The encoded protein is CASSFTEGDTEAFF. The full variable domain, rest sourced from reference TRBV2 and TRBJ1-1, is EPEVTQTPSHQVTQMGQEVILRCVPISNHLYFYWYRQILGQKVEFLVSFYNNEISEKSEIFDDQFSVERPDGSNFTLKIRSTKLEDSAMYFCASSFTEGDTEAFFGQGTRLTVV.

The V gene is TRBV7-6, the J gene TRBJ1-4; 7 bases fit TRBD1. Per germline, CDR1 SGHVS and CDR2 FNYEAQ. Trimming removed 5 bases from V and 8 bases from J; junction bases left unmatched: 11. The CDR3 has 15 amino acids. DNA for the CDR3: TGTGCCAGCAGCCTTCGACAGGGAGTCGAGGAAAAACTGTTTTTT. It codes for CASSLRQGVEEKLFF.

This chain uses TRBV30 with TRBJ1-2; D is ambiguous. CDR1 and CDR2 from the germline V gene are GTSNPN and SVGIG (reference sequence). Trimming pared 3 bases from V and 4 bases from J, leaving 12 bases between. CDR3 length equals 13 residues. The CDR3 DNA reads TGTGCCTGGAGCGCGGTTGAGACCTATGGCTACACCTTC. Its translation: CAWSAVETYGYTF. The full variable domain, with the rest looked up from reference TRBV30 and TRBJ1-2, is SQTIHQWPATLVQPVGSPLSLECTVEGTSNPNLYWYRQAAGRGLQLLFYSVGIGQISSEVPQNLSASRPQDRQFILSSKKLLLSDSGFYLCAWSAVETYGYTFGSGTRLTVV.

The rearrangement links TRBV5-1 to TRBJ1-1; maybe TRBD1 (6 bases). Looked up from germline, CDR1 is SGHRS and CDR2 is YFSETQ. Between the trimmed V and J ends, which lost 0 bases and 4 bases, there was a span of 19 bases. CDR3 length: 17 amino acids. Here the CDR3 DNA reads TGCGCCAGCAGCTTGGCCCCCTCAGGGAGGGGGAGCACTGAAGCTTTCTTT. This translates into CASSLAPSGRGSTEAFF.

The chain is built from TRBV19 and TRBJ2-1, with TRBD2 matching 10 bases. Germline V gene data show CDR1 as LNHDA and CDR2 as SQIVND (reference sequence). J was trimmed by 5 bases and V by 3 bases; bases with no gene match: 10. The CDR3 totals 17 residues. This CDR3 is CASSMDPAGGTNNEQFF. CDR3 bases: TGTGCCAGTAGTATGGACCCAGCGGGGGGGACTAACAATGAGCAGTTCTTC.

The V gene is TRBV6-2 or TRBV6-3, the J gene TRBJ2-5, with TRBD2 identical over 10 bases. This CDR3 is built from 14 residues. V shed 6 bases and J 1 base; nucleotides not matched to a gene: 2. Germline V CDR1 and CDR2: MNHEY, SVGEGT. In DNA, the CDR3 is TGTGCCAGCAGCAGGACTAGCGGCCAAGAGACCCAGTACTTC. It translates to CASSRTSGQETQYF.

The genes are TRBV3-1 (or the pseudogene TRBV3-2) and TRBJ2-5; 8 positions match TRBD1. V trimming: 2 bases; J trimming: 7 bases; junction bases outside the gene matches: 12. The CDR3 consists of 16 residues. Germline lookup yields CDR1 LGHDT and CDR2 YNNKEL (reference sequence). The CDR3 protein is CASSQTTGTGRWTQYF. CDR3 in DNA: TGTGCCAGCAGCCAAACAACCGGGACAGGCCGATGGACCCAGTACTTC.

V usage is TRBV2 and J usage is TRBJ2-7, with 7 bases identical to TRBD2. CDR1 SNHLY and CDR2 FYNNEI come from the germline V gene. After removal of 11 bases from V and 6 bases from J, the junction contained 7 bases not matched to a gene. The CDR3 loop spans 11 amino acids. CDR3 DNA: TGTGCCGTCAGGGACTACCTCGAGCAGTACTTC. Amino acids: CAVRDYLEQYF.

V is TRBV18 and J is TRBJ1-4, with 7 bases identical to TRBD1. Per the germline V gene, CDR1 is KGHSH and CDR2 is LQKENI. V was pared by 3 bases and J by 2 bases, with 6 bases of the junction left unmatched. This CDR3 has 16 amino acids. The chain's CDR3 is CASSPVPGQTNEKLFF. In nucleotides, the CDR3 is TGTGCCAGCTCACCCGTACCGGGACAGACTAATGAAAAACTGTTTTTT.

V is TRBV4-3 and J is TRBJ2-5; the D gene is possibly TRBD1 (6 bases). CDR1 is LGHNA, CDR2 YSLEER, per germline. The CDR3 runs 15 residues. V was shortened by 0 bases and J by 5 bases, with 13 bases between the two germline ends. This CDR3 is CASSQEAGVIETQYF. The DNA for the CDR3 is TGCGCCAGCAGCCAAGAAGCAGGGGTCATCGAGACCCAGTACTTC.

This clone was observed once. The V and J genes are TRBV18 and TRBJ2-5; possibly TRBD2 for D (6 bases). The V and J ends lost 0 bases and 2 bases respectively, with 10 bases between them. CDR3 size: 15 residues. CDR1 is KGHSH and CDR2 is LQKENI in the germline V gene. The CDR3: CASSPPQEGQETQYF. CDR3 DNA sequence: TGTGCCAGCTCACCACCGCAGGAGGGTCAAGAGACCCAGTACTTC.

This clone was picked up one time. This chain connects TRBV2 to TRBJ1-6; D is unclear. In germline, CDR1 is SNHLY, CDR2 FYNNEI. With 7 bases removed from V and 7 bases from J, the gap between germline ends came to 11 bases. The CDR3 has 13 residues. The CDR3 DNA reads TGTGCCAGCAAACGGGAGCAAAATTCACCCCTCCACTTT. Its protein product is CASKREQNSPLHF.

The V call is TRBV3-1 (or the pseudogene TRBV3-2), the J call TRBJ1-3, with a weak D call TRBD1 (6 bases). Trimming stripped 5 bases from V and 3 bases from J, with 8 bases between. The CDR3 runs 13 residues. The V gene's germline CDR1 is LGHDT and CDR2 YNNKEL (reference sequence). The CDR3 protein is CASSYRVGNTIYF. CDR3 DNA sequence: TGTGCCAGCAGCTACAGGGTTGGAAACACCATATATTTT.